A single sample is the source of the 25 T cell receptor beta chains below, sequenced in a study of cytomegalovirus exposure and HLA in healthy donors. The PCR was carried out with 60 Vbeta primers and 13 Jbeta primers. Only in-frame clones appear in the TCRdb table, and some are missing; sequencing was by immunoSEQ multiplex PCR. The top ten hold about 1% of the sample, which has some 220,000 clones, roughly 90% seen once. Source material: PBMCs. The receptors were sampled from a woman aged 18 to 35 in good health and CMV-seronegative.

The chain joins TRBV27 to TRBJ1-4; 8 positions agree with TRBD1. The ends lost 1 base at V and 6 bases at J; junction bases unmatched: 16. Per germline, CDR1 MNHEY and CDR2 SMNVEV (reference sequence). This CDR3 comprises 19 residues. The CDR3 loop is CASSLWFGTGALGDEKLFF. DNA of the CDR3: TGTGCCAGCAGTTTATGGTTTGGGACAGGCGCCTTGGGGGATGAAAAACTGTTTTTT.

The chain uses TRBV27 and TRBJ2-5; 9 bases line up with TRBD2. Germline trimming cut 5 bases from V and 0 bases from J; bases unmatched to any gene: 4. The CDR3 spans 15 residues. Per the germline V gene, CDR1 is MNHEY and CDR2 is SMNVEV (reference sequence). This CDR3 is CASSPTSGYQETQYF. CDR3 bases: TGTGCCAGCAGTCCCACTAGCGGGTACCAAGAGACCCAGTACTTC.

This clone appeared once. The J gene is TRBJ2-7, the V gene TRBV7-2; 11 positions agree with TRBD2. With 5 bases clipped from V and 6 bases from J, the junction kept 9 bases outside the gene matches. Germline V gene lookup returns CDR1 SGHTA and CDR2 FQGNSA. The CDR3 is made up of 15 amino acids. DNA for the CDR3: TGTGCCAGCAGCCAACTAGCGGGAGATTATTCCGAGCAGTACTTC. Protein product: CASSQLAGDYSEQYF. Filled out from reference TRBV7-2 and TRBJ2-7, the complete variable domain reads GAGVSQSPSNKVTEKGKDVELRCDPISGHTALYWYRQSLGQGLEFLIYFQGNSAPDKSGLPSDRFSAERTGGSVSTLTIQRTQQEDSAVYLCASSQLAGDYSEQYFGPGTRLTVT.

This rearrangement joins TRBV6-5 to TRBJ2-5; 10 bases map to TRBD2. J lost 9 bases, V lost 6 bases, and 13 bases had no gene match. The CDR3 length is 15 residues. In germline, CDR1 is MNHEY, CDR2 SVGAGI. This chain's CDR3 is CASSQLAGSAIAQYF. CDR3 coding DNA: TGTGCCAGCAGCCAACTAGCGGGATCAGCAATTGCCCAGTACTTC.

V is TRBV29-1 and J is TRBJ2-7, with no clear D. CDR3 length: 12 residues. Trimming stripped 7 bases from V and 0 bases from J, with 10 bases between. Germline CDR1 SQVTM, CDR2 ANQGSEA. In nucleotides, the CDR3 is TGCAGCGCCGGAGTAAGCTCCTACGAGCAGTACTTC. This gives the protein CSAGVSSYEQYF.

The chain combines TRBV19 with TRBJ2-2; D possibly corresponds to TRBD2 (6 bases). There are 13 residues in the CDR3. Deletions cut 9 bases from V and 5 bases from J, with 13 bases between. Germline V gene data show CDR1 as LNHDA and CDR2 as SQIVND (reference sequence). CDR3 loop: CARLAELTGELFF. Written as DNA, the CDR3 is TGTGCCAGATTAGCGGAACTAACCGGGGAGCTGTTTTTT.

The J gene is TRBJ2-1, the V gene TRBV27; D gene unclear. Germline V gives CDR1 MNHEY, CDR2 SMNVEV (reference sequence). The V end lost 3 bases, the J end lost 0 bases, and 6 bases lay between the germline ends. This CDR3 has 14 amino acids. CDR3 in DNA: TGTGCCAGCAGTTTTGGTAGCTCCTACAATGAGCAGTTCTTC. Protein product: CASSFGSSYNEQFF.

The chain couples TRBV29-1 to TRBJ2-3; 7 bases agree with TRBD2. The germline gives CDR1 SQVTM, CDR2 ANQGSEA. Losses at the gene ends were 4 bases for V and 6 bases for J; bases not matched to a gene: 4. This CDR3 contains 12 residues. CDR3 nucleotide sequence: TGCAGCGTTGGGGGAGGGGCGGATACGCAGTATTTT. Amino acids: CSVGGGADTQYF.

This chain links TRBV4-1 with TRBJ2-1; 7 bases are a match to TRBD1. V gave up 2 bases and J gave up 0 bases; unmatched junction bases: 7. The CDR3 covers 17 residues. In germline, CDR1 is MGHRA, CDR2 YSYEKL. For the CDR3, the DNA is TGCGCCAGCAGCCAATATAAACAGGGGAGCTCCTACAATGAGCAGTTCTTC. Amino acid sequence: CASSQYKQGSSYNEQFF.

The chain links TRBV5-1 to TRBJ2-3, with 10 bases identical to TRBD2. CDR3 length equals 16 residues. From germline, CDR1 is SGHRS and CDR2 YFSETQ. V shed 5 bases, J shed 0 bases, and the junction held 6 bases outside the gene matches. The CDR3 nucleotides are TGCGCCAGCAGTGCTAGCGGGGGACTTAGCACAGATACGCAGTATTTT. This sequence encodes CASSASGGLSTDTQYF. Full variable domain (remainder filled in from reference TRBV5-1 and TRBJ2-3): KAGVTQTPRYLIKTRGQQVTLSCSPISGHRSVSWYQQTPGQGLQFLFEYFSETQRNKGNFPGRFSGRQFSNSRSEMNVSTLELGDSALYLCASSASGGLSTDTQYFGPGTRLTVL.

The chain is built from TRBV7-2 and TRBJ1-1; the D gene is possibly TRBD1 (5 bases). Per the germline V gene, CDR1 is SGHTA and CDR2 is FQGNSA. The ends were cut back, 5 bases at V and 1 base at J, with 17 bases in the middle. This CDR3 is built from 16 residues. The CDR3 DNA is TGTGCCAGCAGCGCCCGAACAACGACAGCGAACACTGAAGCTTTCTTT. It codes for CASSARTTTANTEAFF.

This clone was recorded a few times. CDR3: CASSSTGGAFKGYTF. The CDR3 DNA is TGTGCCAGCAGTTCTACAGGGGGCGCCTTTAAAGGCTACACCTTC. The V and J genes are TRBV6-4 and TRBJ1-2; 9 bases fit TRBD1. With V trimmed by 5 bases and J by 8 bases, 12 bases remained unmatched. CDR1 is MRHNA and CDR2 is SNTAGT in the germline V gene. This CDR3 comprises 15 residues.

The rearrangement links TRBV10-3 to TRBJ2-3; 7 bases match TRBD2. Trimming removed 10 bases from V and 2 bases from J; junction bases left unmatched: 9. The CDR3 is 14 amino acids. CDR1 and CDR2 from the germline V gene are ENHRY and SYGVKD. CDR3 sequence (DNA): TGTGCCACCTTGGCGGGACTACACACAGATACGCAGTATTTT. Translating it yields CATLAGLHTDTQYF.

J is TRBJ2-5 and V is TRBV6-1; 10 bases line up with TRBD1. The germline CDR1 and CDR2 sequences are MNHNS and SASEGT. The V and J ends lost 4 bases and 4 bases, in that order; junction bases with no gene match: 0. This CDR3 contains 13 residues. For the CDR3, the DNA is TGTGCCAGCAGTGGACAGGGGGCAGAGACCCAGTACTTC. Translated: CASSGQGAETQYF.

The genes are TRBV9 and TRBJ2-3; D is ambiguous. V was trimmed by 0 bases and J by 2 bases, leaving 16 bases between them. The CDR3 is made up of 17 amino acids. Germline CDR1 and CDR2: SGDLS and YYNGEE. This chain's CDR3 is CASSVGGTVSDTDTQYF. Written as DNA, the CDR3 is TGTGCCAGCAGCGTAGGTGGCACCGTGAGCGACACAGATACGCAGTATTTT.

Only one count was recorded for this clone. The V gene is TRBV2, the J gene TRBJ2-7, with 7 bases lining up with TRBD1. Germline V gene sequence: CDR1 SNHLY, CDR2 FYNNEI. V trimming: 1 base; J trimming: 5 bases; junction bases outside the gene matches: 14. The CDR3 sequence is 17 residues long. The CDR3 nucleotides read TGTGCCAGCAGTGAAGGACAGGGATTCGCCACGGAGAACGAGCAGTACTTC. It specifies CASSEGQGFATENEQYF.

The chain uses TRBV4-1 and TRBJ2-4, with D unresolved. Trimming shortened V by 2 bases and J by 1 base, and 6 bases separated the two germline ends. Germline V CDR1 and CDR2: MGHRA, YSYEKL. This CDR3 comprises 14 residues. The CDR3 reads CASSQPLAKNIQYF. As DNA, the CDR3 is TGCGCCAGCAGCCAACCCCTGGCCAAAAACATTCAGTACTTC.

V and J are TRBV7-9 and TRBJ2-2; D may be TRBD2 (7 bases). V dropped 5 bases and J dropped 3 bases, with 16 bases sitting between them. The CDR3 has 16 amino acids. Germline assignment: CDR1 SEHNR and CDR2 FQNEAQ (reference sequence). Here the CDR3 DNA reads TGTGCCAGCAGCACTTTAAGGGGGAGGGACACCGGGGAGCTGTTTTTT. This sequence encodes CASSTLRGRDTGELFF.

On this clone itself: The junction differs from germline at one of its ends, possibly a read error. This rearrangement joins TRBV27 to TRBJ1-1; D ambiguous. Germline V gene data show CDR1 as MNHEY and CDR2 as SMNVEV (reference sequence). The CDR3 is made up of 14 amino acids. The CDR3 DNA follows: TGTGCCAGCACTTTAATGACGGGGAACACTGAAGCTTTCTTT. Translation gives CASTLMTGNTEAFF.

In nucleotides, the CDR3 is TGTGCCAGCAGTGGGGAGACCCTCCCGGGGGGATCTGAAAAACTGTTTTTT. It translates to CASSGETLPGGSEKLFF. The genes are TRBV27 and TRBJ1-4, with D possibly TRBD1 on 5 matching bases. The germline CDR1 and CDR2 sequences are MNHEY and SMNVEV (reference sequence). The CDR3 consists of 17 residues. Trimming removed 5 bases from V and 7 bases from J, with 23 bases in between.

The chain links TRBV5-1 to TRBJ2-7; 7 positions match TRBD1. The CDR3 extends over 13 amino acids. CDR1 is SGHRS, CDR2 YFSETQ, per germline. V gave up 5 bases and J gave up 2 bases; unmatched junction bases: 4. As DNA, the CDR3 is TGCGCCAGCAGTTCGGGACAGACCTACGAGCAGTACTTC. Protein: CASSSGQTYEQYF.

The rearrangement uses TRBV7-9 and TRBJ1-1, with D possibly matching TRBD1 (6 bases). Trimming pared 2 bases from V and 4 bases from J, leaving 8 bases between. The germline V gene encodes CDR1 SEHNR and CDR2 FQNEAQ (reference sequence). This CDR3 spans 13 amino acids. The CDR3: CASSLSGVTEAFF. Here the CDR3 DNA reads TGTGCCAGCAGCTTATCAGGGGTCACTGAAGCTTTCTTT.

The V call is TRBV29-1, the J call TRBJ1-1; D uncertain. Trimming took 6 bases from V and 4 from J, leaving 12 bases between them. This CDR3 spans 12 amino acids. Germline V gene lookup returns CDR1 SQVTM and CDR2 ANQGSEA. CDR3 nucleotides: TGCAGCGTATTAGGGAGTTTCACTGAAGCTTTCTTT. Translating it yields CSVLGSFTEAFF.

The chain employs TRBV14 and TRBJ1-2; D remains unclear. The CDR3 consists of 15 residues. Trimming stripped 0 bases from V and 7 bases from J, with 15 bases between. In germline, CDR1 is SGHDN, CDR2 FVKESK. CDR3 protein: CASSQDYRRSSGYTF. In DNA, the CDR3 is TGTGCCAGCAGCCAAGATTATCGGCGGTCCTCTGGCTACACCTTC.

The chain employs TRBV5-6 and TRBJ2-7; D gene uncertain. CDR1 and CDR2 from the germline V gene are SGHDT and YYEEEE. Trimming left V 4 bases short and J 3 bases short, with 8 bases between. CDR3 length: 12 amino acids. The CDR3 bases are TGTGCCAGCAGCCTCCCGGGCTACGAGCAGTACTTC. This encodes CASSLPGYEQYF.